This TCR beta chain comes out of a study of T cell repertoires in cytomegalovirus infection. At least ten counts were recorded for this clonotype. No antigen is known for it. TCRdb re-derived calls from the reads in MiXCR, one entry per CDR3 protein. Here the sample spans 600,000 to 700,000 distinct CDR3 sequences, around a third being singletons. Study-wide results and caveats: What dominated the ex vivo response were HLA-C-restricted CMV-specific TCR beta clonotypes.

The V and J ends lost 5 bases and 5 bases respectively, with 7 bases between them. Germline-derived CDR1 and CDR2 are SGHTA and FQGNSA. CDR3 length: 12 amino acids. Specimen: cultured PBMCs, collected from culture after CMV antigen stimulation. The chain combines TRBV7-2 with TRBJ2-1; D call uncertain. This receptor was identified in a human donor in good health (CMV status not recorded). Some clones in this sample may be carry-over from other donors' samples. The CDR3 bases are TGTGCCAGCAGCCCCAGGAACAATGAGCAGTTCTTC. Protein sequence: CASSPRNNEQFF. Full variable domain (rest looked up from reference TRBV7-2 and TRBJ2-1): GAGVSQSPSNKVTEKGKDVELRCDPISGHTALYWYRQSLGQGLEFLIYFQGNSAPDKSGLPSDRFSAERTGGSVSTLTIQRTQQEDSAVYLCASSPRNNEQFFGPGTRLTVL.